A selection of T cell receptor beta chains follows, all from one sample in a study of tumor-infiltrating lymphocytes in localized non-small cell lung cancer. Measured with immunoSEQ multiplex PCR; TCRdb has only the in-frame clones, and not every one. The sample lists 15,000 to 20,000 clones; 80% were seen once. What was sequenced was uninvolved lung tissue not adjacent to the tumor. These receptor sequences come from a human donor with non-small cell lung cancer. Both conserved end residues are part of each CDR3. Each record gives: J gene, V gene, D gene, clone size, CDR3 DNA, CDR3 protein. A D gene is named only where the DNA matches it firmly. For some rows the clone size is stated as once, few or many, or as a class when expanded; others skip it.

TRBJ1-1,TRBV6-1,NA,NA,TGTGCCAGCAGTACCTGGGGGCCGAACACTGAAGCTTTCTTT,CASSTWGPNTEAFF
TRBJ1-3,TRBV5-1,TRBD1,few,TGCGCCAGCAGCTGGGACAGAAACTCTGGAAACACCATATATTTT,CASSWDRNSGNTIYF
TRBJ2-5,TRBV5-1,TRBD1,NA,TGCGCCAGCAGCTGGGACAGCCAAGAGACCCAGTACTTC,CASSWDSQETQYF
TRBJ1-3,TRBV4-1,NA,few,TGCGCCAGCAGCCAAGGAGGCGGAGACTCTGGAAACACCATATATTTT,CASSQGGGDSGNTIYF
TRBJ1-5,TRBV28,NA,NA,TGTGCCAGCAGTGGGGGGCGCGAACAGCCCCAGCATTTT,CASSGGREQPQHF
TRBJ2-6,TRBV6-5,NA,NA,TGTGCCAGCAGTTACTCAGGGGAGGCCAACGTCCTGACTTTC,CASSYSGEANVLTF
TRBJ1-1,TRBV6-1,NA,NA,TGTGCCAGCACCAGTGGAGGGGGTCGGGACACTGAAGCTTTCTTT,CASTSGGGRDTEAFF
TRBJ1-5,TRBV2,NA,NA,TGTGCCACCGCACAGGGATTTAATCAGCCCCAGCATTTT,CATAQGFNQPQHF
TRBJ2-1,TRBV5-4,NA,few,TGTGCCAGCAGCCCCAGGGTAGCGGACAATGAGCAGTTCTTC,CASSPRVADNEQFF
TRBJ1-5,TRBV2,NA,NA,TGTGCCAGCAGCACCGGGACGGAGAATCAGCCCCAGCATTTT,CASSTGTENQPQHF
TRBJ1-4,TRBV2,TRBD1,NA,TGTGCCAGCAGTGCCCGAGGGGGCTCCCTTAATGAAAAACTGTTTTTT,CASSARGGSLNEKLFF
TRBJ2-7,TRBV10-3,TRBD2,NA,TGTGCCATCAGCCCGACTAGCGGGAGGGCCGGCTACGAGCAGTACTTC,CAISPTSGRAGYEQYF
TRBJ2-7,TRBV28,NA,NA,TGTGCCAGCAGTTTAGGTACCACTCAAGGGCAGCAGTACTTC,CASSLGTTQGQQYF
TRBJ2-6,TRBV30,NA,NA,TGTGCCTGGCTAATGTCTGGGGCCAACGTCCTGACTTTC,CAWLMSGANVLTF
TRBJ2-7,TRBV20-1,NA,NA,TGCAGTGCTGGAGGGTGGAACGAGCAGTACTTC,CSAGGWNEQYF
TRBJ1-1,TRBV4-1,TRBD1,few,TGCGCCAGCAGCCAGGGACAGATGAACACTGAAGCTTTCTTT,CASSQGQMNTEAFF
TRBJ2-7,TRBV10-2,TRBD2,NA,TGCGCCAGCAGTGAGTCGATGACGGGAGGCGCCTACGAGCAGTACTTC,CASSESMTGGAYEQYF
TRBJ2-7,TRBV7-8,NA,medium-sized,TGTGCCAGCAGCCCGAAGGACGGACCTCACCTCTACGAGCAGTACTTC,CASSPKDGPHLYEQYF
TRBJ2-1,TRBV7-2,TRBD2,NA,TGTGCCAGCAGCGTGTCCGGGACTAACTCCTACAATGAGCAGTTCTTC,CASSVSGTNSYNEQFF
TRBJ2-3,TRBV5-6,NA,NA,TGTGCCAGCAGCGCATGGGGCACAGATACGCAGTATTTT,CASSAWGTDTQYF
TRBJ2-7,TRBV4-1,TRBD1,medium-sized,TGCGCCAGCAGCCAGGGGACAGTAGGCTACGAGCAGTACTTC,CASSQGTVGYEQYF
TRBJ2-1,TRBV4-2,NA,NA,TGTGCCAGCAGCCAAAAGAAGGCGGAGCAGTACAATGAGCAGTTCTTC,CASSQKKAEQYNEQFF
TRBJ2-5,TRBV5-4,NA,medium-sized,TGTGCCAGCAGCCCGAGCGCGGGCCAAGAGACCCAGTACTTC,CASSPSAGQETQYF
TRBJ1-5,TRBV21-1,NA,NA,TGTGCCAGCCCAAGGGCGGGCCAGGGAATAAACTCCGAGGTGGGGCCCCAGCATTTT,CASPRAGQGINSEVGPQHF
TRBJ1-1,TRBV10-3,NA,NA,TGTGCCATCAGTGAGAGGACACCGAACACTGAAGCTTTCTTT,CAISERTPNTEAFF
TRBJ1-1,TRBV5-1,TRBD1,NA,TGCGCCAGCAGCCCTAAAACAGGGGGGGACACTGAAGCTTTCTTT,CASSPKTGGDTEAFF
TRBJ1-1,TRBV29-1,NA,few,TGCAGCGTTGACACCCAGGGATCTGAAGCTTTCTTT,CSVDTQGSEAFF
TRBJ2-7,TRBV30,TRBD2,once,TGTGCCTGGAGTCTCCCATCTAGCGGGAGTCCGTACGAGCAGTACTTC,CAWSLPSSGSPYEQYF
TRBJ2-1,TRBV4-2,TRBD2,NA,TGTGCCAGCAGCCAAGAAGGGACTAGCAGTTACAATGAGCAGTTCTTC,CASSQEGTSSYNEQFF
TRBJ2-5,TRBV7-8,NA,few,TGTGCCAGCAGCTTAGTTGCCTCCCAAGAGACCCAGTACTTC,CASSLVASQETQYF
TRBJ2-3,TRBV19,NA,NA,TGTGCCACCAAGGGTCAGGGTAAAGATACGCAGTATTTT,CATKGQGKDTQYF
TRBJ2-1,TRBV10-3,TRBD1,NA,TGTGCCATCAGTGGTAGGACAGGGCCCTTAAATGAGCAGTTCTTC,CAISGRTGPLNEQFF
TRBJ2-1,TRBV11-2,TRBD2,NA,TGTGCCAGCAGCTTAGGGGTCGGAGCGGGGGCCTCCTACAATGAGCAGTTCTTC,CASSLGVGAGASYNEQFF
TRBJ1-5,TRBV7-6,TRBD1,NA,TGTGCCAGCAGCACCGGGACAGGGCAGTCGAGCAATCAGCCCCAGCATTTT,CASSTGTGQSSNQPQHF
TRBJ2-1,TRBV5-1,TRBD1,NA,TGCGCCAGCAGCTTGGGACAGGGGAATGAGCAGTTCTTC,CASSLGQGNEQFF
TRBJ2-5,TRBV29-1,NA,NA,TGCAGCGTTGACGGGGCCTGGGAGACCCAGTACTTC,CSVDGAWETQYF
TRBJ2-5,TRBV28,TRBD1,NA,TGTGCCAGCAGTACCGGGACAGGGATCCAAGAGACCCAGTACTTC,CASSTGTGIQETQYF
TRBJ2-7,TRBV2,TRBD2,NA,TGTGCCAGCAGTGAAGGGACTAGAAACTACGAGCAGTACTTC,CASSEGTRNYEQYF
TRBJ2-2,TRBV7-3,NA,NA,TGTGCCAGCAGCTTAACCGCCCGGATTTACACCGGGGAGCTGTTTTTT,CASSLTARIYTGELFF
TRBJ1-1,TRBV2,NA,NA,TGTGCCACCTTCCTTCGGGGGAACACTGAAGCTTTCTTT,CATFLRGNTEAFF
TRBJ2-6,TRBV5-1,NA,NA,TGCGCCAGCAGCTTGTCGGACCTCACGTATGGGGCCAACGTCCTGACTTTC,CASSLSDLTYGANVLTF
TRBJ2-5,TRBV5-1,TRBD2,once,TGCGCCAGTACCGGGACTACTCGGGAGACCCAGTACTTC,CASTGTTRETQYF
TRBJ2-5,TRBV5-1,NA,NA,TGCGCCAGCAGCCTACCGGGGCAACGAGGTGGAGGGACCCAGTACTTC,CASSLPGQRGGGTQYF
TRBJ1-3,TRBV10-1,NA,few,TGCGATCTGGCAGGGCGTAAAAACTCTGGAAACACCATATATTTT,CDLAGRKNSGNTIYF
TRBJ2-7,TRBV2,NA,few,TGTGCCAGTAGCAATCTAAGTGTGATGGAGCAGTACTTC,CASSNLSVMEQYF
TRBJ2-7,TRBV5-1,TRBD1,NA,TGCGCCAGCAGCTTGGCCATCCTGGGACAGGGGGCTTACGAGCAGTACTTC,CASSLAILGQGAYEQYF
TRBJ2-2,TRBV9,TRBD1,few,TGTGCCAGTACGACAGGGGCGAACACCGGGGAGCTGTTTTTT,CASTTGANTGELFF
TRBJ2-7,TRBV10-3,TRBD2,NA,TGTGCCATCAGTGAGGGGCGGGAGCTCTACGAGCAGTACTTC,CAISEGRELYEQYF
TRBJ1-2,TRBV11-2,NA,NA,TGTGCCAGCAGCTTAGTTTTAGGGGATGGCTACACCTTC,CASSLVLGDGYTF
TRBJ1-1,TRBV20-1,NA,NA,TGCAGTGCTCCTGGGAACACTGAAGCTTTCTTT,CSAPGNTEAFF
TRBJ1-4,TRBV28,NA,once,TGTGCCAGCTCAACAGCCCCAGAAGCAGAAAAACTGTTTTTT,CASSTAPEAEKLFF
TRBJ2-2,TRBV2,NA,NA,TGTGCCAGCACCCGGACAGCTTACACCGGGGAGCTGTTTTTT,CASTRTAYTGELFF
TRBJ2-7,TRBV4-1,NA,NA,TGCGCCAGCAGCCAGGTTCCCAACTACGAGCAGTACTTC,CASSQVPNYEQYF